This TCR beta chain was profiled in a study of OX40 agonist ivuxolimab in advanced cancers. For the study at large: Patients were treated with ivuxolimab, an agonistic anti-OX40 (CD134) antibody. One patient with hepatocellular carcinoma and two with cutaneous melanoma, three in all, had partial responses. Study conclusions and caveats: The antigens recognized by the expanded peripheral T cells, that is their antigen specificity, were not determined. The average count of expanded clones was higher among CD8+ T cells than among CD4+.

Assay used: immunoSEQ multiplex PCR; TCRdb lists only in-frame clones, some missing. This repertoire shows tens of thousands of clones, roughly 86% found once; its top ten account for less than 1.1%. A note on this clone: Antigen unknown.

This sequence was found in an adult with an advanced solid tumor such as melanoma, head and neck, liver or kidney cancer. The sample was CD4+ or CD8+ T cells sorted from blood, taken in a trial of the OX40 agonist ivuxolimab.

The CDR3 loop reads CASSIFATGEAFF. CDR3 coding DNA: TGTGCCAGTAGTATATTTGCGACAGGGGAAGCTTTCTTT. The J gene is TRBJ1-1, the V gene TRBV19; 7 nucleotides line up with TRBD1. The V gene end was trimmed by 2 bases and the J gene end by 8 bases; junction bases not matched to a gene: 5. CDR1 is LNHDA and CDR2 is SQIVND in the germline V gene (reference sequence). The CDR3 totals 13 residues.